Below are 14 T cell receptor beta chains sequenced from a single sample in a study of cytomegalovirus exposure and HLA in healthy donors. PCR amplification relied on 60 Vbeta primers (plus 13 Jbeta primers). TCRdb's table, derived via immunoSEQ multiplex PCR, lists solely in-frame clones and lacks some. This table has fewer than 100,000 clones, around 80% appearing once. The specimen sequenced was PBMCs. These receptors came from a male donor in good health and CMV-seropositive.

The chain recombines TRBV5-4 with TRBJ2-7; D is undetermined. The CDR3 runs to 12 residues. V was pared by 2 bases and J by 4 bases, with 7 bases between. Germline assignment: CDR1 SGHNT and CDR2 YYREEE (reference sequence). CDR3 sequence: CASSFGVYEQYF. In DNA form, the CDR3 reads TGTGCCAGCAGCTTCGGTGTGTACGAGCAGTACTTC.

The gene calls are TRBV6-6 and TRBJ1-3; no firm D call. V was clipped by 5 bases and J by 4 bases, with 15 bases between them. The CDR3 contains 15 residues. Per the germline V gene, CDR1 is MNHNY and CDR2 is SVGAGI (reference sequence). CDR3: CASSPLTSKGNTIYF. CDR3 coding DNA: TGTGCCAGCAGTCCTCTGACATCAAAGGGAAACACCATATATTTT.

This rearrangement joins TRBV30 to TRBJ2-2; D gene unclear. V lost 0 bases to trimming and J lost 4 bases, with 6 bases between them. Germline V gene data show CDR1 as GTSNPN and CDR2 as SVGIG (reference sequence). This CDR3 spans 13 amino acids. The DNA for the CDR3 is TGTGCCTGGAGTGTTCACAGCACCGGGGAGCTGTTTTTT. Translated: CAWSVHSTGELFF.

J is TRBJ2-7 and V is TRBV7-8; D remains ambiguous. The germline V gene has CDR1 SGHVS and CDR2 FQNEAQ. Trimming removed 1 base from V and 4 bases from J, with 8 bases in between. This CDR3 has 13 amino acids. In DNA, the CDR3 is TGTGCCAGCAGCTTAGAACCCGGGTACGAGCAGTACTTC. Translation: CASSLEPGYEQYF.

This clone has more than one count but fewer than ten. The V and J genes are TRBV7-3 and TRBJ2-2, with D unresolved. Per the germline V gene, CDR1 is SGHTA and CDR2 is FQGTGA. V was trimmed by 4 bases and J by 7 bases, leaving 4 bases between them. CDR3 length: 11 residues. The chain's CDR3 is CASSSNGELFF. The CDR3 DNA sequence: TGTGCCAGCAGCTCTAACGGGGAGCTGTTTTTT.

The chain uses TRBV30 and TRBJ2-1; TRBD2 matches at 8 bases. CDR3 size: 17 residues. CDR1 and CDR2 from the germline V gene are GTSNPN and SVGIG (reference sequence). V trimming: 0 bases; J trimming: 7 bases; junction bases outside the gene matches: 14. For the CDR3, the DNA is TGTGCCTGGAGTGTACCCCCTCCGGGACTAGGGGGGAATGAGCAGTTCTTC. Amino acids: CAWSVPPPGLGGNEQFF.

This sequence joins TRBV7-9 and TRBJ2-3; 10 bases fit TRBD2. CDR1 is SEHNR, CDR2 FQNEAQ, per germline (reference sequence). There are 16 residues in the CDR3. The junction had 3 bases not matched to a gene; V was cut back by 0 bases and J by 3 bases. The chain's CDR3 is CASSLAAGGPTDTQYF. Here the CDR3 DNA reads TGTGCCAGCAGCTTAGCAGCGGGGGGGCCGACAGATACGCAGTATTTT.

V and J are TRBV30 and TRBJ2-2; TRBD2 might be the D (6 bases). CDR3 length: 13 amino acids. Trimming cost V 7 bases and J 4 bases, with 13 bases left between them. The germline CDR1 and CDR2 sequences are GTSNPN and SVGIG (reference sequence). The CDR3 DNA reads TGTGCCTTGCCGGGACTTTTCACCGGGGAGCTGTTTTTT. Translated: CALPGLFTGELFF. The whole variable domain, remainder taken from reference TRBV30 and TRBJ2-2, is SQTIHQWPATLVQPVGSPLSLECTVEGTSNPNLYWYRQAAGRGLQLLFYSVGIGQISSEVPQNLSASRPQDRQFILSSKKLLLSDSGFYLCALPGLFTGELFFGEGSRLTVL.

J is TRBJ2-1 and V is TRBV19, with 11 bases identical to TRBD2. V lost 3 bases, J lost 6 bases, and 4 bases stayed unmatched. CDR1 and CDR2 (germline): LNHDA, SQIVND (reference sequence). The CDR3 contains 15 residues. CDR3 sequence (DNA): TGTGCCAGTAGTATTCTAGCGGGAGGCTTCAATGAGCAGTTCTTC. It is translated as CASSILAGGFNEQFF.

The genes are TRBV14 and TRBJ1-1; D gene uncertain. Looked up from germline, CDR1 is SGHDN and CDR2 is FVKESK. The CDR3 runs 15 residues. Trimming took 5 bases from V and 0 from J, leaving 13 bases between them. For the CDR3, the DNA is TGTGCCAGCAGCAAGACCGGCGGATTGAACACTGAAGCTTTCTTT. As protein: CASSKTGGLNTEAFF.

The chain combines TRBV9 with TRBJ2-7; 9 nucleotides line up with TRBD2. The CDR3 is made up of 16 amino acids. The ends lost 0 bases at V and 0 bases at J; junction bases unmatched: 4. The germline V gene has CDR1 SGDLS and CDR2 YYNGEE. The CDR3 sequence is CASSVGSGGPSYEQYF. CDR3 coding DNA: TGTGCCAGCAGCGTAGGGAGCGGGGGGCCCTCCTACGAGCAGTACTTC.

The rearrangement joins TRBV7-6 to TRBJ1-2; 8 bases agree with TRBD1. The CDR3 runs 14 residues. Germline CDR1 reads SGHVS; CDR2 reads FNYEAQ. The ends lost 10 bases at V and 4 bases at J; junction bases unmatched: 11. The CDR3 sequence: CAITTGTGLYGYTF. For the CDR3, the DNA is TGTGCCATCACGACCGGGACAGGCCTCTATGGCTACACCTTC.

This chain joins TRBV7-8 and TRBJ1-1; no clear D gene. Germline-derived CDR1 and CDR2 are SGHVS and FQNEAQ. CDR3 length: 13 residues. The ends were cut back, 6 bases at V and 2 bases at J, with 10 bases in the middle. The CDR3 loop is CASRSVVNTEAFF. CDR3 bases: TGTGCCAGCAGGAGCGTGGTAAACACTGAAGCTTTCTTT.

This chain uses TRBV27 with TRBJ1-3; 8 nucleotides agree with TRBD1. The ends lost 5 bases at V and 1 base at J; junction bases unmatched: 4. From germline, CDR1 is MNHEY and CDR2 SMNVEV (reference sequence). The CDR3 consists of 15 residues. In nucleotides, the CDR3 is TGTGCCAGCAGTCCAGGACAGGGTTCTGGAAACACCATATATTTT. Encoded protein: CASSPGQGSGNTIYF.